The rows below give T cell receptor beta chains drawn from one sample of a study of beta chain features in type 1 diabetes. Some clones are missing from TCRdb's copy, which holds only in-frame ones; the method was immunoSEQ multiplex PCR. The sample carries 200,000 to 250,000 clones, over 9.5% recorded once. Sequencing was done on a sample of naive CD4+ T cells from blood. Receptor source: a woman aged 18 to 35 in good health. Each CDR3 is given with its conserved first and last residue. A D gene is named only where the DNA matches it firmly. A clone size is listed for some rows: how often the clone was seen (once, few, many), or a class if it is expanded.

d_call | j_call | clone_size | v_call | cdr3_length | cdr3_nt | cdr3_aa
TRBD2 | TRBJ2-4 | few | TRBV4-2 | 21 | TGTGCCAGCAGCCGCGGGGGGGGGTCTGGTCCCGGAGTTTTAGCCAAAAACATTCAGTACTTC | CASSRGGGSGPGVLAKNIQYF
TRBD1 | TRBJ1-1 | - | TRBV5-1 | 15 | TGCGCCAGCAGCTTCCAGGGGGCAGGGAACACTGAAGCTTTCTTT | CASSFQGAGNTEAFF
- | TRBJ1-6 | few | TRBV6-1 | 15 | TGTGCCAGCAGTCGGGGGGGCGCCTATAATTCACCCCTCCACTTT | CASSRGGAYNSPLHF
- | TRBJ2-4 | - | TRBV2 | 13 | TGTGCCAGCAGTGAATCCGCCCGAGGGATTCAGTACTTC | CASSESARGIQYF
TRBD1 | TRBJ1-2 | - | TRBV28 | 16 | TGTGCCAGCAGCACCGGGACAGGGGGCGTCTTCTATGGCTACACCTTC | CASSTGTGGVFYGYTF
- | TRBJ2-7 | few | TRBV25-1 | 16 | TGTGCCAGCAGTGAAAGTGGGGGGATTTTTCTGGACGAGCAGTACTTC | CASSESGGIFLDEQYF
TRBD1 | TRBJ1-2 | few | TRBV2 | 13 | TGTGCCAGCAGTGAGGGACAGCACTATGGCTACACCTTC | CASSEGQHYGYTF
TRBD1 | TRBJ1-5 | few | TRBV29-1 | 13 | TGCAGCGTTGGATGGCATAAGGGGGCCCCCCAGCATTTT | CSVGWHKGAPQHF
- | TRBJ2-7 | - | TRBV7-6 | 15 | TGTGCCAGCAGCGCCGCTAGCGCCATCTCCTACGAGCAGTACTTC | CASSAASAISYEQYF
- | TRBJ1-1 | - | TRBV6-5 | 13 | TGTGCCAGCAGTTTCGTTGTGAACACTGAAGCTTTCTTT | CASSFVVNTEAFF
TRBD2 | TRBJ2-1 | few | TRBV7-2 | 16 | TGTGCCAGCAGCGCGCAGACTAGCGGGAGGGCCCATGAGCAGTTCTTC | CASSAQTSGRAHEQFF
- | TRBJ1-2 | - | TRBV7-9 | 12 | TGTGCCAGCAGCTTAGTAGGGGGTCCGGACACCTTC | CASSLVGGPDTF
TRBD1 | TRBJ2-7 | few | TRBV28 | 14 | TGTGCCAGCAGTTCTTCAGGGGGCGGCTACGAGCAGTACTTC | CASSSSGGGYEQYF
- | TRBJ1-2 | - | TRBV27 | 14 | TGTGCCAGCAGTTTGTCGGGTCTTAACTATGGCTACACCTTC | CASSLSGLNYGYTF
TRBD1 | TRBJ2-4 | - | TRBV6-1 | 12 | TGTGCCAGCAGCTTGACAGGGGGCGCAGGCTACTTC | CASSLTGGAGYF
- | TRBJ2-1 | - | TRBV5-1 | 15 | TGCGCCAGCAGCTTGAGGCAGGGCTCCTACAATGAGCAGTTCTTC | CASSLRQGSYNEQFF
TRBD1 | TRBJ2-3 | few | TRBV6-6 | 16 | TGTGCCAGCAGTTCCGTGGACAGGGGGAGGGCAGATACGCAGTATTTT | CASSSVDRGRADTQYF
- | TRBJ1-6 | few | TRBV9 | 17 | TGTGCCAGCAGCGTAGGACAGACCCGTAGTTATAATTCACCCCTCCACTTT | CASSVGQTRSYNSPLHF
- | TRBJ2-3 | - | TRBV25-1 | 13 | TGTGCCAGCAGAAGGGACTTCACAGATACGCAGTATTTT | CASRRDFTDTQYF
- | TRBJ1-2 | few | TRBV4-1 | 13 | TGCGCCAGCAGCCAGACAATCATCGGTGGCTACACCTTC | CASSQTIIGGYTF
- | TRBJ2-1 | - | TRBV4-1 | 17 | TGCGCCAGCAGCCAAGAGGGACTTGCGGGATCCTACAATGAGCAGTTCTTC | CASSQEGLAGSYNEQFF
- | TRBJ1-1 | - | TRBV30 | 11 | TGTGCCTGGAGTGTACGGGGGGAAGCTTTCTTT | CAWSVRGEAFF
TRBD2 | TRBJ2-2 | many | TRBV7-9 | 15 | TGTGCCAGCAGTTGGCGGGGGGTCAACACCGGGGAGCTGTTTTTT | CASSWRGVNTGELFF
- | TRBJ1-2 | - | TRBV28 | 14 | TGTGCCAGCAGTTCACAGGGAGTCGGCTATGGCTACACCTTC | CASSSQGVGYGYTF
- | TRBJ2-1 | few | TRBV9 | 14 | TGTGCCAGCAGCGTAGTTCCGACAGGCGGTGAGCAGTTCTTC | CASSVVPTGGEQFF
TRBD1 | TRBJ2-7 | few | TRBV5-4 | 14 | TGTGCCAGCAGCCTGGGACAGGGAGGCTACGAGCAGTACTTC | CASSLGQGGYEQYF
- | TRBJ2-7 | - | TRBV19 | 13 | TGTGCCAGTAGGCGGCCGCCGTCCTACGAGCAGTACTTC | CASRRPPSYEQYF
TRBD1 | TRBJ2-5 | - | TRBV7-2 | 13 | TGTGCCAGCAGCTTCGACAGGGGAGAGACCCAGTACTTC | CASSFDRGETQYF
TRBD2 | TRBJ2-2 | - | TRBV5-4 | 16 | TGTGCCAGCAGCTTGGACTCAGCGGGACCGTCCGGGGAGCTGTTTTTT | CASSLDSAGPSGELFF
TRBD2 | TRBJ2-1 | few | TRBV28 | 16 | TGTGCCAGCAGTTCCTTAGGGACTAGCGGCTACAATGAGCAGTTCTTC | CASSSLGTSGYNEQFF
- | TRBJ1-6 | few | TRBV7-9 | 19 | TGTGCCAGCAGCTTAGCGCATTTCGCTGGACAGCGGGGCAACTCACCCCTCCACTTT | CASSLAHFAGQRGNSPLHF
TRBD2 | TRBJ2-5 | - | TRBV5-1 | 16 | TGCGCCAGCAGCCCCCCCCCGCGGGAGGGCGGCGAGACCCAGTACTTC | CASSPPPREGGETQYF
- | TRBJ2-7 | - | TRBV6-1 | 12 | TGTGCCAGCAGCTCTGGGAGTCATGGGCAGTACTTC | CASSSGSHGQYF
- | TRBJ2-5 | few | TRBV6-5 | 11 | TGTGCCAGCAGACACAAAGAGACCCAGTACTTC | CASRHKETQYF
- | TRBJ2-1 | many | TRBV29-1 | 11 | TGCAGCGCCCACGAGAAGAATGAGCAGTTCTTC | CSAHEKNEQFF
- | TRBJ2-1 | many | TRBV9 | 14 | TGTGCCAGCAGCGTCGACTGGACCTACAATGAGCAGTTCTTC | CASSVDWTYNEQFF
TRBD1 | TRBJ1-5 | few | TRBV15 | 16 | TGTGCCACCAGTAACCGCGGGGACAGCTCGTATCAGCCCCAGCATTTT | CATSNRGDSSYQPQHF
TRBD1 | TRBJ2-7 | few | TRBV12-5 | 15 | TGTGCTAGTGCCCTGGGACAGGGATCATCCTACGAGCAGTACTTC | CASALGQGSSYEQYF
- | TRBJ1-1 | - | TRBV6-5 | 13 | TGTGCCAGCAGTTACCAACAGAACACTGAAGCTTTCTTT | CASSYQQNTEAFF
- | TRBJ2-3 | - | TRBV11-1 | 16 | TGTGCCAGCAGCTTAGCCTCGCGGGGTGGCACAGATACGCAGTATTTT | CASSLASRGGTDTQYF
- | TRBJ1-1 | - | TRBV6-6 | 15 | TGTGCCAGCGCCGGACCCCGGGACATTCGCACTGAAGCTTTCTTT | CASAGPRDIRTEAFF
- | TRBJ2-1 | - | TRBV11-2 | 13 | TGTGCCAGCAGCTTTGGCCTGGACAATGAGCAGTTCTTC | CASSFGLDNEQFF
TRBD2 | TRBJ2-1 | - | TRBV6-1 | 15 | TGTGCCAGCACGCGGACTAGCGGGGGGGCAGGGGAGCAGTTCTTC | CASTRTSGGAGEQFF
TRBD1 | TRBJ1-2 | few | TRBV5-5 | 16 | TGTGCCAGCAGCACAACTGGGACAGCATATCGTTATGGCTACACCTTC | CASSTTGTAYRYGYTF
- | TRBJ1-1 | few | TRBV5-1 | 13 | TGCGCCAGCAGCTCCGCCGGGAACACTGAAGCTTTCTTT | CASSSAGNTEAFF
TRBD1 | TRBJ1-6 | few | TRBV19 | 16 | TGTGCCAGTAGTATAGACACGGGACAGCTTAATTCACCCCTCCACTTT | CASSIDTGQLNSPLHF
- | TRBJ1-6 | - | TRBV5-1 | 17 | TGCGCCAGCAGCTTCAACCCGGGACCCGGGGGGGATTCACCCCTCCACTTT | CASSFNPGPGGDSPLHF
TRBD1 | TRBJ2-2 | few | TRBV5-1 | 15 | TGCGCCAGCAGCGCCGACAGGGGGAACACCGGGGAGCTGTTTTTT | CASSADRGNTGELFF
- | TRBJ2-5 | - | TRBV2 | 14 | TGTGCCAGCAGTAGACCGGGAGAAACGAAGACCCAGTACTTC | CASSRPGETKTQYF
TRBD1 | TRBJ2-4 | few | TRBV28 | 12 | TGTGCCAGTGCAACAGGGGGCGACATTCAGTACTTC | CASATGGDIQYF
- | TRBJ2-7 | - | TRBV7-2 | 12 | TGTGCCAGCAGCCTACAGGGCTACGAGCAGTACTTC | CASSLQGYEQYF
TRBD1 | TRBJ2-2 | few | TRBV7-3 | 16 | TGTGCCAGCAGCTTAACCGGGACAGGGAACACCGGGGAGCTGTTTTTT | CASSLTGTGNTGELFF
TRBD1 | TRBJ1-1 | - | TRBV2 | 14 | TGTGCCAGCAGTGAATCAGGGGGCTACACTGAAGCTTTCTTT | CASSESGGYTEAFF
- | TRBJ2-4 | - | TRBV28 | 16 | TGTGCCAGCAGTTCCGGGACATTCATAGCCAAAAACATTCAGTACTTC | CASSSGTFIAKNIQYF
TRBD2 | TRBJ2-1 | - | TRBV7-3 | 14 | TGTGCCAGCAGCGCTAGCGGGGCGAGGGATGAGCAGTTCTTC | CASSASGARDEQFF
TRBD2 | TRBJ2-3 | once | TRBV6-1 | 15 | TGTGCCACGCGCCTCACTAGCGGGGGTCCAGATACGCAGTATTTT | CATRLTSGGPDTQYF
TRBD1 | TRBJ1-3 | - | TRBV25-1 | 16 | TGTGCCAGCAGTGTATCAACAGGGGCCCGTGGAAACACCATATATTTT | CASSVSTGARGNTIYF
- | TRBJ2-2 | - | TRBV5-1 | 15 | TGCGCCAGCAGCTTGGCGCAGGGAAACACCGGGGAGCTGTTTTTT | CASSLAQGNTGELFF